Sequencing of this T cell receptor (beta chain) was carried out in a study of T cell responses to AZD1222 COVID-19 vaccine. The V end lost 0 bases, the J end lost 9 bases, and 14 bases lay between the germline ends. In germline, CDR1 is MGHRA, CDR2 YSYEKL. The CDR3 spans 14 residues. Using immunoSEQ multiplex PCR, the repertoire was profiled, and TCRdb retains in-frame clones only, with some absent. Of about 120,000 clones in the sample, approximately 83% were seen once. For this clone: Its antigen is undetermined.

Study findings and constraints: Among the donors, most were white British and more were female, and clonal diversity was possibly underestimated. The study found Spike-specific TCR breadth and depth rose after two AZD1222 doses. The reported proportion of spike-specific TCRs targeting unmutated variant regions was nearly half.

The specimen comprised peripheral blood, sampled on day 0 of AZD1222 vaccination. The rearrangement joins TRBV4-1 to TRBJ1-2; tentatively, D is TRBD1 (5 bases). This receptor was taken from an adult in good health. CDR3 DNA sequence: TGCGCCAGCAGCCAAGAAAGCAGGGAACTAAGCTACACCTTC. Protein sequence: CASSQESRELSYTF.